The 22 T cell receptor beta chains presented below share a single source sample, sequenced in a study of T cells after posttransplantation cyclophosphamide. Busulfan-fludarabine conditioning, marrow transplant, and cyclophosphamide on days +3 and +4 were administered. Measured with immunoSEQ multiplex PCR; TCRdb has only the in-frame clones, and not every one. The top ten hold roughly 7.4% of the sample, which has approximately 40,000 clones, approximately 78% seen once. Sequenced here: CD4+ T cells sorted from blood, sampled roughly 250 weeks after a stem cell transplant with posttransplant cyclophosphamide. These receptors came from a female patient in her 40s who received an allogeneic stem cell transplant from a related donor, was CMV-positive, and had no GVHD. Some of the T cells might come from the graft donor.

The chain carries TRBV11-2 and TRBJ1-6, with a possible D match to TRBD1 (6 bases). The CDR3 runs 19 residues. Germline V gives CDR1 SGHAT, CDR2 FQNNGV. The V and J ends lost 4 bases and 0 bases respectively, with 19 bases between them. DNA for the CDR3: TGTGCCAGCAGCTATCTTGTTCGGGGGGCCATCTCCTATAATTCACCCCTCCACTTT. Protein sequence: CASSYLVRGAISYNSPLHF.

The chain joins TRBV7-3 to TRBJ2-5; no reliable D call. Germline CDR1 and CDR2: SGHTA and FQGTGA. The CDR3 is 13 amino acids. V lost 2 bases to trimming and J lost 5 bases, with 9 bases between them. The CDR3 bases are TGTGCCAGCAGCTTAGGAGTTTGGGAGACCCAGTACTTC. Residues: CASSLGVWETQYF.

V and J are TRBV13 and TRBJ2-7; a possible D gene is TRBD2 (5 bases). The CDR3 runs 13 residues. V lost 5 bases, J lost 5 bases, and 13 bases lay in between. CDR1 is PRHDT, CDR2 FYEKMQ, per germline (reference sequence). CDR3 in DNA: TGTGCCAGCAGCCTCCGGATCGGGAACGAGCAGTACTTC. Its translation is CASSLRIGNEQYF. The whole variable domain, remainder taken from reference TRBV13 and TRBJ2-7, is AAGVIQSPRHLIKEKRETATLKCYPIPRHDTVYWYQQGPGQDPQFLISFYEKMQSDKGSIPDRFSAQQFSDYHSELNMSSLELGDSALYFCASSLRIGNEQYFGPGTRLTVT.

The chain employs TRBV29-1 and TRBJ2-1; maybe TRBD1 (5 bases). The CDR3 has 11 amino acids. The germline V gene encodes CDR1 SQVTM and CDR2 ANQGSEA. Trimming removed 6 bases from V and 8 bases from J, with 11 bases in between. CDR3 DNA: TGCAGCGTCGACAGCCGCCATGAGCAGTTCTTC. Translation: CSVDSRHEQFF.

A few counts support this clone. This sequence joins TRBV7-9 and TRBJ2-1; perhaps TRBD1 as D (5 bases). Germline CDR1 is SEHNR and CDR2 is FQNEAQ (reference sequence). Trimming stripped 6 bases from V and 0 bases from J, with 12 bases between. The CDR3 runs 15 residues. The chain's CDR3 is CASSPWGSSYNEQFF. The CDR3 DNA reads TGTGCCAGCAGTCCCTGGGGCAGCTCCTACAATGAGCAGTTCTTC.

DNA for the CDR3: TGCGCCAGCAGTGAGGGGGACAGGGTGAACAATGAGCAGTTCTTC. It is translated as CASSEGDRVNNEQFF. The chain is built from TRBV10-2 and TRBJ2-1; 9 bases line up with TRBD1. CDR3 length: 15 amino acids. Germline trimming cut 2 bases from V and 5 bases from J; bases unmatched to any gene: 4. The V gene's germline CDR1 is WSHSY and CDR2 SAAADI.

The rearrangement joins TRBV5-6 to TRBJ2-5; tentative D call: TRBD2 (7 bases). CDR3 length: 14 residues. Germline values: CDR1 SGHDT, CDR2 YYEEEE. V dropped 5 bases and J dropped 0 bases, with 11 bases sitting between them. CDR3 protein: CASRGGLHQETQYF. CDR3 DNA: TGTGCCAGCAGGGGGGGGCTGCACCAAGAGACCCAGTACTTC.

The rearrangement uses TRBV2 and TRBJ2-7, with 8 bases that match TRBD1. Germline V gives CDR1 SNHLY, CDR2 FYNNEI. This CDR3 spans 14 amino acids. The J segment lost 2 bases and the V segment lost 1 base, leaving 1 base of the junction unmatched. CDR3 residues: CASSEGTGPYEQYF. CDR3 bases: TGTGCCAGCAGTGAAGGGACAGGGCCCTACGAGCAGTACTTC.

This clone was counted ten times or more. V is TRBV6-1 and J is TRBJ1-1; 8 bases line up with TRBD1. Germline V gene sequence: CDR1 MNHNS, CDR2 SASEGT. This CDR3 is 12 amino acids long. After removal of 7 bases from V and 3 bases from J, the junction contained 1 base not matched to a gene. The CDR3 DNA reads TGTGCCAGCAACAGGGGGGACACTGAAGCTTTCTTT. It translates to CASNRGDTEAFF.

V gene TRBV4-1 combines with J gene TRBJ2-5, with a weak D call TRBD2 (6 bases). The germline V gene has CDR1 MGHRA and CDR2 YSYEKL. The V end was cut by 5 bases, the J end by 2 bases, with 12 bases between. The CDR3 runs 14 residues. CDR3 in DNA: TGCGCCAGCAGCACTGTAGCGGAACAAGAGACCCAGTACTTC. Translation gives CASSTVAEQETQYF.

V usage is TRBV7-8 and J usage is TRBJ1-5, with D perhaps TRBD1 (5 bases). V was cut by 2 bases and J by 3 bases, with 11 bases left in between. The CDR3 is 15 amino acids. Germline V gene sequence: CDR1 SGHVS, CDR2 FQNEAQ. DNA for the CDR3: TGTGCCAGCAGCTTACGGGGGGACCTCAATCAGCCCCAGCATTTT. Translated: CASSLRGDLNQPQHF.

The chain uses TRBV28 and TRBJ1-5; the D gene is possibly TRBD1 (6 bases). CDR1 is MDHEN and CDR2 is SYDVKM in the germline V gene. CDR3 length: 15 residues. Trimming took off 2 bases at V and 1 base at J, with 9 bases between the two ends. For the CDR3, the DNA is TGTGCCAGCAGTTTAAGGGGGGGGAGCAATCAGCCCCAGCATTTT. Amino acid sequence: CASSLRGGSNQPQHF.

The V gene is TRBV27, the J gene TRBJ2-1; 8 positions match TRBD1. J was trimmed by 0 bases and V by 7 bases; bases with no gene match: 8. This CDR3 comprises 16 residues. In germline, CDR1 is MNHEY, CDR2 SMNVEV (reference sequence). CDR3 bases: TGTGCCAGCACCCAACGACAGGGGTCCTCCTACAATGAGCAGTTCTTC. Translating it yields CASTQRQGSSYNEQFF.

The V gene is TRBV5-6, the J gene TRBJ1-6, with no clear D. CDR1 is SGHDT, CDR2 YYEEEE, per germline. V shed 2 bases and J shed 0 bases, with 9 bases lying between them. CDR3 length equals 16 residues. CDR3 coding DNA: TGTGCCAGCAGCTTCTTCGGGAGCTCCTATAATTCACCCCTCCACTTT. As protein: CASSFFGSSYNSPLHF.

J is TRBJ1-1 and V is TRBV27, with unresolved D. V lost 0 bases, J lost 3 bases, and 5 bases lay in between. There are 13 residues in the CDR3. Germline CDR1 reads MNHEY; CDR2 reads SMNVEV (reference sequence). CDR3 region: CASSLSRHTEAFF. The CDR3 bases are TGTGCCAGCAGTTTATCGAGGCACACTGAAGCTTTCTTT.

The chain recombines TRBV4-1 with TRBJ1-4; unclear D gene. CDR3 length: 13 amino acids. The germline V gene has CDR1 MGHRA and CDR2 YSYEKL. V was cut by 4 bases and J by 8 bases, with 11 bases left in between. This CDR3 reads CASSRGRGEKLFF. Here the CDR3 DNA reads TGCGCCAGCAGCCGGGGAAGAGGGGAAAAACTGTTTTTT.

This clone was seen once. The chain links TRBV5-1 to TRBJ2-7; 9 bases line up with TRBD1. The CDR3 has 15 residues. Germline trimming cut 4 bases from V and 5 bases from J; bases unmatched to any gene: 10. Germline CDR1 SGHRS, CDR2 YFSETQ. As DNA, the CDR3 is TGCGCCAGCAGCGGACCAGGACAGGGGATCCACGAGCAGTACTTC. Its protein is CASSGPGQGIHEQYF.

This chain's CDR3 is CASRGAAFSGNTIYF. The CDR3 DNA reads TGTGCCAGCAGGGGGGCGGCCTTCTCTGGAAACACCATATATTTT. The genes are TRBV2 and TRBJ1-3, with a weak D call TRBD1 (6 bases). The CDR3 loop spans 15 amino acids. Trimming took off 6 bases at V and 0 bases at J, with 12 bases between the two ends. The germline V gene encodes CDR1 SNHLY and CDR2 FYNNEI.

The CDR3 DNA is TGCGCCAGCAGCTTTCTCGACAACGTCAATGAGCAGTTCTTC. It encodes CASSFLDNVNEQFF. V gene TRBV5-1 combines with J gene TRBJ2-1; D unresolved. CDR3 size: 14 residues. Trimming cost V 2 bases and J 6 bases, with 12 bases left between them. The germline V gene encodes CDR1 SGHRS and CDR2 YFSETQ.

The table lists this clone with a count of one. V and J are TRBV6-1 and TRBJ2-5; TRBD1 aligns across 8 bases. Germline V gene lookup returns CDR1 MNHNS and CDR2 SASEGT. This CDR3 region has 14 residues. J was trimmed by 4 bases and V by 6 bases; bases with no gene match: 7. The CDR3 coding sequence is TGTGCCAGCAGGGGGCAGGGGGCGGGAGAGACCCAGTACTTC. Translated, it gives CASRGQGAGETQYF.

J is TRBJ1-5 and V is TRBV5-1; TRBD1 agrees at 11 bases. The germline CDR1 and CDR2 sequences are SGHRS and YFSETQ. This CDR3 has 14 residues. With V trimmed by 4 bases and J by 5 bases, 2 bases remained unmatched. CDR3 in DNA: TGCGCCAGCAGCCAGGGACAGGGGGATCAGCCCCAGCATTTT. Protein product: CASSQGQGDQPQHF.

The genes are TRBV5-6 and TRBJ1-5, with TRBD1 as a possible D gene (6 bases). The CDR3 has 15 residues. CDR1 SGHDT and CDR2 YYEEEE come from the germline V gene. V shed 4 bases and J shed 0 bases, with 11 bases lying between them. Here the CDR3 reads CASSTTGVSNQPQHF. CDR3 DNA sequence: TGTGCCAGCAGCACGACAGGTGTTAGCAATCAGCCCCAGCATTTT.